One sample yielded the 8 T cell receptor beta chains listed below, sequenced in a study of cytomegalovirus exposure and HLA in healthy donors. With 60 Vbeta and 13 Jbeta primers, the PCR was carried out. Profiled with immunoSEQ multiplex PCR; TCRdb holds only in-frame clones, not every one. The repertoire includes around 140,000 clones, approximately 87% of them detected once, and 1.5% to 1.9% sits in the top ten. Source material: PBMCs. The receptors come from a man aged 35-49 years in good health and CMV-seronegative.

This clone has a single count. The gene calls are TRBV19 and TRBJ1-5; D is perhaps TRBD1 (6 bases). CDR1 and CDR2 (germline): LNHDA, SQIVND (reference sequence). The CDR3 extends over 15 amino acids. The V gene lost 2 bases and the J gene lost 3 bases, with 11 bases spanning the gap. CDR3 sequence (DNA): TGTGCCAGTAGTATAAGTCGACAGGTCAATCAGCCCCAGCATTTT. This sequence encodes CASSISRQVNQPQHF. Supplemented by reference TRBV19 and TRBJ1-5, the full variable domain reads DGGITQSPKYLFRKEGQNVTLSCEQNLNHDAMYWYRQDPGQGLRLIYYSQIVNDFQKGDIAEGYSVSREKKESFPLTVTSAQKNPTAFYLCASSISRQVNQPQHFGDGTRLSIL.

The chain joins TRBV5-6 to TRBJ2-2; 8 nucleotides align to TRBD1. V lost 4 bases, J lost 4 bases, and 6 bases stayed unmatched. The CDR3 consists of 15 residues. From germline, CDR1 is SGHDT and CDR2 YYEEEE. This CDR3 is CASSPDRGGTGELFF. The CDR3, as DNA: TGTGCCAGCAGCCCCGACAGGGGTGGCACCGGGGAGCTGTTTTTT. The variable domain in full, completed from reference TRBV5-6 and TRBJ2-2, reads DAGVTQSPTHLIKTRGQQVTLRCSPKSGHDTVSWYQQALGQGPQFIFQYYEEEERQRGNFPDRFSGHQFPNYSSELNVNALLLGDSALYLCASSPDRGGTGELFFGEGSRLTVL.

The rearrangement links TRBV28 to TRBJ1-4, with 7 bases aligning to TRBD1. Germline CDR1 reads MDHEN; CDR2 reads SYDVKM. The CDR3 has 18 residues. V shed 2 bases, J shed 7 bases, and the junction held 16 bases outside the gene matches. CDR3 loop: CASSLGGIGTVRREKLFF. CDR3 nucleotides: TGTGCCAGCAGTTTAGGGGGGATCGGGACAGTAAGACGTGAAAAACTGTTTTTT.

The rearrangement joins TRBV21-1 to TRBJ1-5. TRBV21-1 is a pseudogene. The CDR3 totals 15 residues. The CDR3 region has the DNA TGTGCCAGCAGCAAAGCTAGACTGATCAATCAGCCCCAGCATTTT. It yields the protein CASSKARLINQPQHF.

The CDR3 here is CASSLGQGGSPLHF. CDR3 bases: TGTGCCAGCAGCTTAGGACAGGGAGGTTCACCCCTCCACTTT. The chain combines TRBV7-2 with TRBJ1-6, with 7 bases fitting TRBD1. Germline V gene sequence: CDR1 SGHTA, CDR2 FQGNSA. The CDR3 is 14 residues long. V was clipped by 1 base and J by 9 bases; unmatched bases: 3.

The chain is built from TRBV7-2 and TRBJ2-5; weak D call: TRBD1 (6 bases). The ends were cut back, 4 bases at V and 5 bases at J, with 11 bases in the middle. This CDR3 is built from 13 residues. CDR1 is SGHTA, CDR2 FQGNSA, per germline. The chain's CDR3 is CASSSTGPETQYF. The CDR3 DNA reads as TGTGCCAGCAGCTCCACAGGGCCCGAGACCCAGTACTTC.

This clone was observed a handful of times. The chain employs TRBV29-1 and TRBJ2-7, with TRBD2 as a possible D gene (7 bases). Trimming stripped 6 bases from V and 6 bases from J, with 24 bases between. This CDR3 comprises 15 residues. Germline lookup yields CDR1 SQVTM and CDR2 ANQGSEA. CDR3 coding DNA: TGCAGCGTCGGTGGATGGTTGGGGGAGGGGGGCGAGCAGTACTTC. It encodes CSVGGWLGEGGEQYF.

V usage is TRBV19 and J usage is TRBJ2-7; TRBD1 matches 8 bases. The CDR3 covers 16 residues. Germline CDR1 LNHDA, CDR2 SQIVND (reference sequence). The junction had 5 bases not matched to a gene; V was cut back by 0 bases and J by 1 base. In DNA, the CDR3 is TGTGCCAGTAGTATAGATGGGACAGGTTCTTCCTACGAGCAGTACTTC. Translation gives CASSIDGTGSSYEQYF.